The sequence of this T cell receptor (beta chain) was determined in a study of T cell repertoires in cytomegalovirus infection. Across the whole study: TCR beta signatures that were public indicated CMV infection and matching HLA type.

The CDR3 runs 15 residues. Trimming took 6 bases from V and 5 from J; bases not matched to a gene: 9. Germline V gene data show CDR1 as SGHTA and CDR2 as FQGNSA. The study's findings and limits: Cumulated frequencies of public TCR beta families served to identify carriers of CMV plus the relevant HLA. HLA-C-restricted CMV-specific TCR beta clonotypes were dominant in the ex vivo response.

In regard to this clonotype: The antigen remains undetermined.

TCRdb processed the reads anew with MiXCR; each CDR3 protein has one entry. The table includes about 740,000 distinct CDR3 sequences, approximately 40% detected once. The chain has TRBV7-2 and TRBJ2-3; 9 positions match TRBD2. The sequenced sample was PBMCs. This sequence originates from a human donor in good health (CMV status not recorded). Some clones in this sample may be carry-over from other donors' samples. The CDR3 loop reads CASRISGGRGDTQYF. Here the CDR3 DNA reads TGTGCCAGCAGAATTAGCGGGGGCAGGGGAGATACGCAGTATTTT.